The clone carrying this TCR beta chain was observed once. Sequenced by immunoSEQ multiplex PCR; TCRdb stores in-frame clones only, minus some. The table shows some 150,000 clones, with about 94% occurring only once. The data originate from a study of control samples from healthy donors and cancer patients. Germline CDR1 reads MRHNA; CDR2 reads SNTAGT. V gave up 6 bases and J gave up 3 bases, with 11 bases separating them. The CDR3 consists of 14 residues. The sequenced material came from PBMCs. This chain connects TRBV6-4 to TRBJ2-2; no clear D gene. The sequence was obtained from a man aged 55 to 69 with colorectal cancer. CDR3 protein: CASRTDGYTGELFF. The DNA of the CDR3 is TGTGCCAGCAGGACGGACGGGTACACCGGGGAGCTGTTTTTT.